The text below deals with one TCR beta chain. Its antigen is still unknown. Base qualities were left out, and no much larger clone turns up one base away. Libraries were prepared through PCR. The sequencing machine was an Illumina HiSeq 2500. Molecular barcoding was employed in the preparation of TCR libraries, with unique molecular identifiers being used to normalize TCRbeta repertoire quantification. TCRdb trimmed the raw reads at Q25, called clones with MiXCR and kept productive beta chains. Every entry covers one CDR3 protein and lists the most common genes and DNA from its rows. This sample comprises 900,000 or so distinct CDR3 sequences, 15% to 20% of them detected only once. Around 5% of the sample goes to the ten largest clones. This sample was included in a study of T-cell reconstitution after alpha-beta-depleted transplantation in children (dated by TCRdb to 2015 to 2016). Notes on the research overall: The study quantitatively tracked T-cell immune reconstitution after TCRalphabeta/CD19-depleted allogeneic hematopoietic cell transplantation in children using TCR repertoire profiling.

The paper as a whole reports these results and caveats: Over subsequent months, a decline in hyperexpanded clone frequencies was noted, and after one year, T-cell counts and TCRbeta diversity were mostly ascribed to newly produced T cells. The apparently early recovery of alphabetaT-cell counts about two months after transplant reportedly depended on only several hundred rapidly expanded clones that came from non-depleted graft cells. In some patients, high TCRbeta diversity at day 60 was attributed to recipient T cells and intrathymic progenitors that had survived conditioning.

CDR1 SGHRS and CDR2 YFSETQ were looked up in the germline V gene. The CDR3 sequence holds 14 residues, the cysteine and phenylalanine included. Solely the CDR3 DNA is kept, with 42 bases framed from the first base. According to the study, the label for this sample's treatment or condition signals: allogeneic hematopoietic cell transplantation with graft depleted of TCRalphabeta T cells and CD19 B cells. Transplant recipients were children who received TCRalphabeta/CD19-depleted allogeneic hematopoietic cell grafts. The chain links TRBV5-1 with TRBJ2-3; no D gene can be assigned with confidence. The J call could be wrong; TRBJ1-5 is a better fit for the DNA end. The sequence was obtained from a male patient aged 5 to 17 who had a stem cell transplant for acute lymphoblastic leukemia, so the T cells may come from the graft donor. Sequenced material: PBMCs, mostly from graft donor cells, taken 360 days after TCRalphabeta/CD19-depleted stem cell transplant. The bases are TGCGCCAGCAGCTTGGTGGGTTTGGCAGATACGCAGCATTTT. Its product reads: CASSLVGLADTQHF.